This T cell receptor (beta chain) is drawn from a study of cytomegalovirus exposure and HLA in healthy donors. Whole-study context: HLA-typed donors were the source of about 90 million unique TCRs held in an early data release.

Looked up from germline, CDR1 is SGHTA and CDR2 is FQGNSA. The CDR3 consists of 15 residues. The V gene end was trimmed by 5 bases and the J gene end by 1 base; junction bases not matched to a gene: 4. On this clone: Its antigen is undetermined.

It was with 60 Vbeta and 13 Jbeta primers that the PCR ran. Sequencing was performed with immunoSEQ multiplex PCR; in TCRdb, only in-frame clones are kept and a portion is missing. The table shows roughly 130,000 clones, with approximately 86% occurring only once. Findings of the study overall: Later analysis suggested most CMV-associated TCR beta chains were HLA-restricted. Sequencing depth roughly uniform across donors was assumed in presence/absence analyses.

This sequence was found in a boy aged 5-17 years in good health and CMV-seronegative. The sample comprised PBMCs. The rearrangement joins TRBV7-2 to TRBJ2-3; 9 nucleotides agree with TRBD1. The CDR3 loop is CASSPRQGGTDTQYF. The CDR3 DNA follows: TGTGCCAGCAGCCCTCGACAGGGGGGCACAGATACGCAGTATTTT. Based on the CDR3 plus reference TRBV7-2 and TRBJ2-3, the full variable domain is GAGVSQSPSNKVTEKGKDVELRCDPISGHTALYWYRQSLGQGLEFLIYFQGNSAPDKSGLPSDRFSAERTGGSVSTLTIQRTQQEDSAVYLCASSPRQGGTDTQYFGPGTRLTVL.